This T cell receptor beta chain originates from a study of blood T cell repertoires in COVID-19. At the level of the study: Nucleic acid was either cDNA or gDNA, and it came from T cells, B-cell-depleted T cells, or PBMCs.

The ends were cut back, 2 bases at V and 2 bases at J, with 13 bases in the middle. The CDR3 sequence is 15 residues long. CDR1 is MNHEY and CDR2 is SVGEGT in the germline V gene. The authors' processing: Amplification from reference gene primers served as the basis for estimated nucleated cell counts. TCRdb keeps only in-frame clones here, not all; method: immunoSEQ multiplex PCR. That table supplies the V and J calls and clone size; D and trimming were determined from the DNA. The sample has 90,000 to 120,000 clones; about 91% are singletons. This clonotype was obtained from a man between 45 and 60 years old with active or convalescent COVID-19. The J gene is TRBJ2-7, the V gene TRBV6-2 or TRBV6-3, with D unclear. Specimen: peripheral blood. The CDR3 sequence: CASSYVRPGAYEQYF. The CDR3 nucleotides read TGTGCCAGCAGTTACGTTCGCCCGGGTGCCTACGAGCAGTACTTC.